This T cell receptor beta chain stems from a study of OX40 agonist ivuxolimab in advanced cancers. The overall study: An anti-OX40 (CD134) antibody with agonistic activity, ivuxolimab, was administered to patients. It was permissible to have had prior anti-PD-1, anti-PD-L1 or anti-CTLA-4 therapy, and over 35% had some.

Method: immunoSEQ multiplex PCR; TCRdb's copy keeps in-frame clones and lacks some. In the table there are about 15,000 clones, about 83% of which are singletons. Study outcomes and limitations: With doses of 0.1 to 3.0 mg/kg, CD4+ and CD8+ blood T cells had undergone clonal expansion by week 6. Antigen targets of the expanded peripheral T cells went undetermined.

This CDR3 comprises 14 residues. The V and J ends lost 4 bases and 6 bases respectively, with 13 bases between them. Germline CDR1 reads MNHNS; CDR2 reads SASEGT. Details on this clone: Its target is not known.

This TCR derives from an adult with an advanced solid tumor such as melanoma, head and neck, liver or kidney cancer. The rearrangement joins TRBV6-1 to TRBJ1-5; TRBD1 is a possible D gene (6 bases). The source material was CD4+ or CD8+ T cells sorted from blood, sampled in a trial of the OX40 agonist ivuxolimab. CDR3 nucleotides: TGTGCCAGCAGTGTAGGCCAGGGGACTCAGCCCCAGCATTTT. Encoded protein: CASSVGQGTQPQHF.